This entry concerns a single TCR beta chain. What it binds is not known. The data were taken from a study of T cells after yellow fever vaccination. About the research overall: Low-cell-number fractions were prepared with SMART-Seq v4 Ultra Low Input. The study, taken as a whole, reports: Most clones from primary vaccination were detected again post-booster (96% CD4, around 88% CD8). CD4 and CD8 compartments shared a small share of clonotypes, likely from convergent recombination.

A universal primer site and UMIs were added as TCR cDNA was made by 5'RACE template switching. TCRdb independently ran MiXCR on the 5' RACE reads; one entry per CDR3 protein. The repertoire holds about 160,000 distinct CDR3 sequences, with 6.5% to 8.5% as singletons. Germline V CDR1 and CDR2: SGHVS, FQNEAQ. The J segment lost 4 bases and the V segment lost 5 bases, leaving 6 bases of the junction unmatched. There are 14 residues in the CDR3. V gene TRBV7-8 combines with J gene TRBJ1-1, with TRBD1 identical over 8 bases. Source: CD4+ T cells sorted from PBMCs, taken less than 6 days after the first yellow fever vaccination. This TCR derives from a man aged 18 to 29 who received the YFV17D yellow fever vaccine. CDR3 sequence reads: CASSPQTGVTEAFF. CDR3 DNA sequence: TGTGCCAGCAGCCCCCAGACAGGGGTCACTGAAGCTTTCTTT.